The 5 T cell receptor beta chains below all came from one sample that was sequenced in a study of vaccination effects on CD4 cells after COVID-19 (dated by TCRdb to the early 2020s). These TCRs' antigens remain unknown. The ViraFEST assay stimulated PBMC with viral peptide pools and then used TCR sequencing to identify antigen-specific CD4+ T cell clonotypes by expansion. After approximately 11 days of culture, CD4+ T cells were isolated with the EasySep CD4+ T cell isolation kit. None of the healthy vaccine recipients had a prior SARS-CoV-2 infection, which was confirmed by nucleocapsid antibody tests that came back negative both before and after vaccination. Library generation was performed with the immunoSEQ multiplex PCR assay. TCRdb's version of the immuneACCESS table is confined to in-frame rearrangements and falls short of the full clone set. An unresolved V gene accounts for under half of the shortfall where checked; the remainder is of unknown origin. This sample has around 55,000 clones in its table, and around 68% of those were observed once. The ten largest account for around 19% of the sample.

The material was CD4+ T cells from PBMCs cultured with SARS-CoV-2 spike peptides, obtained before COVID-19 vaccination. The cell subset or site label on this specimen signifies: SARS-CoV-2 spike overlapping peptide pool stimulation. Every receptor here comes from a human donor who received a COVID-19 vaccine.

V is TRBV10-2 and J is TRBJ1-5, with 7 bases lining up with TRBD1. The CDR3 spans 16 residues. CDR1 and CDR2 (germline): WSHSY, SAAADI. V lost 6 bases, J lost 2 bases, and 10 bases stayed unmatched. The CDR3 DNA sequence: TGCGCCAGCAGAGAAGCAGGGGGTGCCGGCAATCAGCCCCAGCATTTT. It encodes CASREAGGAGNQPQHF.

The chain combines TRBV5-1 with TRBJ1-6, with a weak D call TRBD1 (5 bases). The CDR3 totals 15 residues. Per the germline V gene, CDR1 is SGHRS and CDR2 is YFSETQ. The V end was cut by 0 bases, the J end by 8 bases, with 12 bases between. CDR3 bases: TGCGCCAGCAGCTTGGTGGGGACGGGCGATTCACCCCTCCACTTT. Its protein is CASSLVGTGDSPLHF.

The chain carries TRBV7-2 and TRBJ1-5; a possible D gene is TRBD1 (6 bases). Germline V gene sequence: CDR1 SGHTA, CDR2 FQGNSA. Trimming stripped 0 bases from V and 2 bases from J, with 23 bases between. The CDR3 contains 20 residues. The CDR3 reads CASSLAFRPGALLGNQPQHF. CDR3 DNA: TGTGCCAGCAGCTTAGCGTTCCGGCCAGGGGCCTTATTAGGCAATCAGCCCCAGCATTTT.

This chain links TRBV5-1 with TRBJ2-3; 9 nucleotides align to TRBD1. The CDR3 runs 11 residues. In germline, CDR1 is SGHRS, CDR2 YFSETQ. Trimming at V came to 1 base and at J to 13 bases, leaving 1 base not matched to a gene. The CDR3 region is CASSLRDREYF. DNA of the CDR3: TGCGCCAGCAGCTTGCGGGACAGGGAGTATTTT. Filled out from reference TRBV5-1 and TRBJ2-3, the complete variable domain reads KAGVTQTPRYLIKTRGQQVTLSCSPISGHRSVSWYQQTPGQGLQFLFEYFSETQRNKGNFPGRFSGRQFSNSRSEMNVSTLELGDSALYLCASSLRDREYFGPGTRLTVL.

This clone was found once. V is TRBV7-9 and J is TRBJ2-7, with D uncertain. Germline assignment: CDR1 SEHNR and CDR2 FQNEAQ (reference sequence). The ends were cut back, 2 bases at V and 3 bases at J, with 8 bases in the middle. The CDR3 consists of 13 residues. CDR3 region: CASSLLGSYEQYF. The CDR3 DNA follows: TGTGCCAGCAGCTTATTGGGCAGCTACGAGCAGTACTTC.